This T cell receptor beta chain came from a study of blood T cell repertoires in COVID-19. Measured with immunoSEQ multiplex PCR; TCRdb has only the in-frame clones, and not every one. The data hold 150,000 to 180,000 clones, with 85% to 90% observed a single time. With 6 bases removed from V and 7 bases from J, the gap between germline ends came to 13 bases. CDR3 length: 13 amino acids. CDR1 MNHEY and CDR2 SMNVEV come from the germline V gene (reference sequence). The chain combines TRBV27 with TRBJ2-4, with no clear D. Sequencing was done on a sample of peripheral blood. This clonotype originated in a woman in her forties with acute or convalescent COVID-19. The chain's CDR3 is CASSPYSSNIQYF. The CDR3 DNA follows: TGTGCCAGCAGCCCGTACTCTTCTAACATTCAGTACTTC.